These 17 T cell receptor beta chains share one sample of origin, sequenced in a study of naive and memory T cell subsets. Alpha and beta constant region primers primed reverse transcription for blood and skin samples. Using its own MiXCR run on the 5' RACE reads, TCRdb lists one record per CDR3 protein. This sample has about 20,000 distinct CDR3 sequences; less than 5% occur once, and the top ten carry about 7.8%. Whole blood, 2 to 2.5 ml, came from adult healthy volunteers. These receptors came from a male donor in good health.

In this sample, this clonotype turned up many times. Here the CDR3 reads CSARLAGDTGELFF. The CDR3 DNA reads TGCAGTGCTAGACTAGCGGGAGACACCGGGGAGCTGTTTTTT. The gene calls are TRBV20-1 and TRBJ2-2, with 10 positions matching TRBD2. V shed 2 bases, J shed 3 bases, and the junction held 0 bases outside the gene matches. The CDR3 has 14 residues. The germline V gene encodes CDR1 DFQATT and CDR2 SNEGSKA (reference sequence).

This clonotype was observed at least ten times. The chain has TRBV29-1 and TRBJ2-1, with D perhaps TRBD2 (5 bases). V lost 4 bases to trimming and J lost 4 bases, with 14 bases between them. The CDR3 totals 14 residues. Germline CDR1 reads SQVTM; CDR2 reads ANQGSEA. The CDR3 DNA is TGCAGCGTTGCACCCACGAGGGTGTACAATGAGCAGTTCTTC. This encodes CSVAPTRVYNEQFF.

The sample holds many counts of this clonotype. The V gene is TRBV10-3, the J gene TRBJ1-4, with 7 positions matching TRBD1. Germline lookup yields CDR1 ENHRY and CDR2 SYGVKD. This CDR3 is 14 amino acids long. V was pared by 2 bases and J by 8 bases, with 5 bases of the junction left unmatched. The CDR3 is CAISERQGGEKLFF. CDR3 bases: TGTGCCATCAGTGAGAGACAGGGAGGAGAAAAACTGTTTTTT.

Notes on this clonotype: This may be a read error: a much more frequent sequence differs by one nucleotide. The rearrangement uses TRBV24-1 and TRBJ2-2; D is perhaps TRBD2 (6 bases). CDR1 is KGHDR, CDR2 SFDVKD, per germline. This CDR3 is built from 13 residues. The CDR3 loop reads CATTHTNTGEVFF. CDR3 in DNA: TGTGCCACCACACATACGAACACCGGGGAGGTGTTTTTT.

This clonotype has a handful of counts. The chain employs TRBV19 and TRBJ1-4, with TRBD1 identical over 7 bases. The CDR3 extends over 14 amino acids. Germline-derived CDR1 and CDR2 are LNHDA and SQIVND (reference sequence). V shed 3 bases and J 10 bases; nucleotides not matched to a gene: 8. The CDR3 bases are TGTGCCAGTAGTATCGTGGGACAGAAAGGAAAACTGTTTTTT. Amino acids: CASSIVGQKGKLFF.

This clonotype was detected ten times or more. This chain joins TRBV6-1 and TRBJ2-3, with D unresolved. Trimming left V 1 base short and J 5 bases short, with 10 bases between. Germline CDR1 reads MNHNS; CDR2 reads SASEGT. The CDR3 consists of 14 residues. DNA for the CDR3: TGTGCCAGCAGTGAAGACCCCGCCCGAGATACGCAGTATTTT. This codes for CASSEDPARDTQYF.

This clonotype has a handful of counts. The rearrangement joins TRBV11-2 to TRBJ2-1; D possibly uses TRBD1 or TRBD2 (5 bases each). The CDR3 totals 16 residues. The ends were cut back, 10 bases at V and 0 bases at J, with 19 bases in the middle. The germline CDR1 and CDR2 sequences are SGHAT and FQNNGV. The DNA of the CDR3 is TGTGCCACCCACGGTATGGGGGAGAGCTCCTACAATGAGCAGTTCTTC. Protein: CATHGMGESSYNEQFF.

This clonotype was picked up many times. The chain joins TRBV13 to TRBJ2-3, with D unclear. Trimming removed 5 bases from V and 3 bases from J, with 9 bases in between. This CDR3 has 13 residues. Germline V lookup: CDR1 PRHDT, CDR2 FYEKMQ (reference sequence). The CDR3 DNA follows: TGTGCCAGCAGCGAAGAGAGTACAGATACGCAGTATTTT. It is translated as CASSEESTDTQYF.

This clonotype was found many times. This chain joins TRBV12-3 or TRBV12-4 and TRBJ2-5; unclear D gene. This CDR3 comprises 13 residues. Trimming shortened V by 1 base and J by 5 bases, and 8 bases separated the two germline ends. The CDR3 reads CASSLDPLETQYF. The CDR3 DNA reads as TGTGCCAGCAGTTTAGATCCACTGGAGACCCAGTACTTC.

This clonotype was seen many times. The chain couples TRBV11-2 to TRBJ2-7, with 7 bases that match TRBD2. Germline lookup yields CDR1 SGHAT and CDR2 FQNNGV. There are 16 residues in the CDR3. After removal of 4 bases from V and 0 bases from J, the junction contained 9 bases not matched to a gene. CDR3 nucleotide sequence: TGTGCCAGCAGCTATTATAGCGGGTTAAGCTCCTACGAGCAGTACTTC. Translated: CASSYYSGLSSYEQYF.

In this sample, this clonotype turned up many times. The genes are TRBV4-3 and TRBJ1-1; D is uncertain. Between the trimmed V and J ends, which lost 0 bases and 0 bases, there was a span of 8 bases. Germline V gene lookup returns CDR1 LGHNA and CDR2 YSLEER. There are 15 residues in the CDR3. The CDR3 coding sequence is TGCGCCAGCAGCCAAGATTCGACGGTGAACACTGAAGCTTTCTTT. The encoded protein is CASSQDSTVNTEAFF.

In this sample, this clonotype turned up many times. The germline gene is not matched at one end of the junction; a read error may be the cause. This chain links TRBV6-1 with TRBJ2-2; D is possibly TRBD1 (5 bases). This CDR3 region has 15 residues. CDR1 and CDR2 (germline): MNHNS, SASEGT. CDR3 sequence reads: CASREGAPNTGELFF. CDR3 in DNA: TGTGCCAGCAGGGAAGGGGCCCCAAACACCGGGGAGCTGTTTTTT.

This clonotype was counted many times. The chain couples TRBV14 to TRBJ1-6, with no clear D. Germline CDR1 SGHDN, CDR2 FVKESK. This CDR3 spans 15 amino acids. With 4 bases removed from V and 6 bases from J, the gap between germline ends came to 13 bases. The CDR3 here is CASSPSLQFNSPLHF. CDR3 sequence (DNA): TGTGCCAGCAGCCCTTCGTTACAGTTTAATTCACCCCTCCACTTT.

This clonotype was recorded many times. Written as DNA, the CDR3 is TGTGCCAGCAGTGCCATAGGGGTGACCGGGTCCTACGAGCAGTACTTC. This sequence encodes CASSAIGVTGSYEQYF. The chain links TRBV6-1 to TRBJ2-7, with D perhaps TRBD1 (5 bases). V was shortened by 4 bases and J by 1 base, with 17 bases between the two germline ends. The germline V gene encodes CDR1 MNHNS and CDR2 SASEGT. The CDR3 runs 16 residues.

By sample fraction, this clonotype is medium-sized. The germline gene is not matched at one end of the junction; a read error may be the cause. The rearrangement links TRBV6-6 to TRBJ1-2; no clear D gene. The CDR3 length is 11 residues. Germline V CDR1 and CDR2: MNHNY, SVGAGI (reference sequence). The CDR3 sequence is CASRYSYGYTF. The CDR3, as DNA: TGTGCCAGCAGGTACTCTTATGGCTACACCTTC.

This clonotype was recorded many times. V gene TRBV20-1 combines with J gene TRBJ1-1; tentative D call: TRBD1 (5 bases). Germline CDR1 and CDR2: DFQATT and SNEGSKA (reference sequence). V lost 2 bases to trimming and J lost 9 bases, with 16 bases between them. The CDR3 sequence is 13 residues long. CDR3 bases: TGCAGTGCTAGACTTGGGTTCCTGGGGCAAGCTTTCTTT. The encoded protein is CSARLGFLGQAFF.

This clonotype has ten or more counts. This chain joins TRBV7-9 and TRBJ2-1; a weak D match, TRBD1 (5 bases). Germline V lookup: CDR1 SEHNR, CDR2 FQNEAQ (reference sequence). The length of the CDR3 is 15 residues. Trimming cost V 10 bases and J 1 base, with 17 bases left between them. The CDR3 region has the DNA TGTGCCACCACCTCCCCAGGGCTTTCCTACAATGAGCAGTTCTTC. It specifies CATTSPGLSYNEQFF.